Shown below are 7 T cell receptor beta chains from a single sample sequenced in a study of shared clonotypes between healthy human individuals. CD45RO-negative CD8 cells positively selected for CCR7 made up the naive population, which excluded terminally differentiated effector memory CD45RA+ cells. Data came from immunoSEQ multiplex PCR; TCRdb stores just in-frame clones and leaves some out. Here the sample spans around 1.9 million clones, 93% being singletons. Material: naive CD8+ T cells from PBMCs. These receptors were collected from a man between 18 and 29 years old in good health. Some clones in this sample may be carry-over from other donors' samples.

The chain couples TRBV5-1 to TRBJ2-7; 9 bases are shared with TRBD2. Germline-derived CDR1 and CDR2 are SGHRS and YFSETQ. V shed 0 bases, J shed 2 bases, and the junction held 3 bases outside the gene matches. CDR3 length: 15 residues. The CDR3 here is CASSLGSGRTYEQYF. The CDR3 region has the DNA TGCGCCAGCAGCTTGGGAAGCGGGAGGACCTACGAGCAGTACTTC.

The chain has TRBV2 and TRBJ1-3, with no clear D. The CDR3 has 14 amino acids. Trimming took 1 base from V and 6 from J, leaving 10 bases between them. The germline CDR1 and CDR2 sequences are SNHLY and FYNNEI. In DNA, the CDR3 is TGTGCCAGCAGTGAAGATCGGGCCCTAAACACCATATATTTT. This codes for CASSEDRALNTIYF.

Here the CDR3 reads CASSPPRLTAGDTRGTDNEQFF. CDR3 nucleotides: TGTGCCAGCAGCCCACCCCGCTTAACGGCAGGGGATACGCGGGGTACAGACAATGAGCAGTTCTTC. The chain joins TRBV9 to TRBJ2-1, with D tentatively TRBD1 or TRBD2 (6 bases each). This CDR3 comprises 22 residues. Trimming stripped 4 bases from V and 5 bases from J, with 37 bases between. The germline V gene encodes CDR1 SGDLS and CDR2 YYNGEE.

The chain couples TRBV11-1 to TRBJ2-1; TRBD2 agrees at 7 bases. The trim removed 5 bases at V and 3 bases at J, leaving 10 bases unmatched. CDR1 and CDR2 (germline): SGHAT, FQDESV (reference sequence). The CDR3 runs to 16 residues. In DNA form, the CDR3 reads TGTGCCAGCAGCCTAGGAGAGCGGGAAATCTACAATGAGCAGTTCTTC. It yields the protein CASSLGEREIYNEQFF.

This sequence joins TRBV6-6 and TRBJ2-5; 10 nucleotides align to TRBD2. The CDR3 consists of 16 residues. CDR1 and CDR2 from the germline V gene are MNHNY and SVGAGI (reference sequence). With V trimmed by 2 bases and J by 4 bases, 7 bases remained unmatched. This CDR3 is CASSYGSSGSGETQYF. In DNA form, the CDR3 reads TGTGCCAGCAGTTACGGCTCTAGCGGGAGCGGAGAGACCCAGTACTTC.

The chain has TRBV10-3 and TRBJ1-3; TRBD1 matches 12 bases. Germline-derived CDR1 and CDR2 are ENHRY and SYGVKD. V shed 6 bases, J shed 4 bases, and the junction held 1 base outside the gene matches. The CDR3 totals 14 residues. The CDR3 nucleotides read TGTGCCATCAGCGGGACAGGGGGCGGAAACACCATATATTTT. Translating it yields CAISGTGGGNTIYF.

The rearrangement uses TRBV4-2 and TRBJ2-1; 7 bases map to TRBD2. The CDR3 has 15 residues. Per germline, CDR1 LGHNA and CDR2 YNFKEQ. J lost 6 bases, V lost 2 bases, and 7 bases had no gene match. This CDR3 is CASSQIAGVTNEQFF. The CDR3 DNA is TGTGCCAGCAGCCAAATAGCGGGTGTGACCAATGAGCAGTTCTTC.